These 9 T cell receptor beta chains were all obtained from the same sample, sequenced in a study of cytomegalovirus exposure and HLA in healthy donors. The PCR made use of 60 Vbeta and 13 Jbeta primers. Clones were read by immunoSEQ multiplex PCR, and TCRdb kept only the in-frame ones, dropping some. The sample lists about 99,000 clones; roughly 79% were seen once. The sequenced sample was PBMCs. The receptors derive from a man aged 55 to 70 in good health and CMV-seropositive.

Only one count was recorded for this clone. V gene TRBV30 combines with J gene TRBJ2-1, with 8 bases fitting TRBD1. CDR1 is GTSNPN and CDR2 is SVGIG in the germline V gene (reference sequence). V shed 1 base, J shed 0 bases, and the junction held 2 bases outside the gene matches. The length of the CDR3 is 15 residues. CDR3 sequence reads: CAWSGDRSSYNEQFF. Here the CDR3 DNA reads TGTGCCTGGAGTGGGGACAGGAGCTCCTACAATGAGCAGTTCTTC.

The V call is TRBV4-1, the J call TRBJ1-5; 10 positions agree with TRBD1. The CDR3 sequence is 19 residues long. The junction had 13 bases not matched to a gene; V was cut back by 4 bases and J by 1 base. Germline V gives CDR1 MGHRA, CDR2 YSYEKL. The CDR3: CASSPTDRGPHWSNQPQHF. CDR3 coding DNA: TGCGCCAGCAGCCCCACTGACAGGGGGCCTCATTGGAGCAATCAGCCCCAGCATTTT.

The sample holds a few counts of this clone. This chain connects TRBV12-5 to TRBJ2-7; TRBD1 aligns across 10 bases. CDR1 and CDR2 from the germline V gene are LGHNT and FRNRAP. The CDR3 spans 17 residues. V trimming: 1 base; J trimming: 2 bases; junction bases outside the gene matches: 8. CDR3: CASGLALPGQGTYEQYF. In nucleotides, the CDR3 is TGTGCTAGTGGTTTGGCCCTCCCGGGACAGGGGACCTACGAGCAGTACTTC.

The V gene is TRBV5-4, the J gene TRBJ1-3; D possibly corresponds to TRBD1 (6 bases). The CDR3 covers 16 residues. The V and J ends lost 4 bases and 7 bases respectively, with 21 bases between them. From germline, CDR1 is SGHNT and CDR2 YYREEE (reference sequence). This chain's CDR3 is CASSQQGREWGNTIYF. In DNA form, the CDR3 reads TGTGCCAGCAGCCAACAGGGCAGGGAGTGGGGGAACACCATATATTTT.

V is TRBV29-1 and J is TRBJ1-1; TRBD1 aligns across 8 bases. The V gene end was trimmed by 6 bases and the J gene end by 11 bases; junction bases not matched to a gene: 5. CDR1 is SQVTM, CDR2 ANQGSEA, per germline. This CDR3 is built from 10 residues. CDR3 region: CSVSDRAAFF. Written as DNA, the CDR3 is TGCAGCGTCTCGGACAGGGCGGCTTTCTTT.

In this sample, this clone turned up a few times. The chain joins TRBV4-1 to TRBJ2-7; maybe TRBD1 (5 bases). The CDR3 contains 17 residues. With 0 bases removed from V and 5 bases from J, the gap between germline ends came to 20 bases. Germline V lookup: CDR1 MGHRA, CDR2 YSYEKL. CDR3 in DNA: TGCGCCAGCAGCCAAGATTGGGTCCGGCAGGGTATCCACGAGCAGTACTTC. Translated: CASSQDWVRQGIHEQYF.

The rearrangement joins TRBV5-4 to TRBJ1-1; D not certain. This CDR3 has 13 residues. Trimming pared 2 bases from V and 0 bases from J, leaving 5 bases between. CDR1 is SGHNT, CDR2 YYREEE, per germline (reference sequence). The CDR3 protein is CASSFTVNTEAFF. CDR3 bases: TGTGCCAGCAGCTTCACGGTGAACACTGAAGCTTTCTTT.

The V and J genes are TRBV4-1 and TRBJ2-7; 8 nucleotides line up with TRBD2. J was trimmed by 6 bases and V by 3 bases; bases with no gene match: 4. CDR1 MGHRA and CDR2 YSYEKL come from the germline V gene. The CDR3 is 13 amino acids. The CDR3, as DNA: TGCGCCAGCAGCCACGGACTAGCCGCCGAGCAGTACTTC. Translated: CASSHGLAAEQYF.

V gene TRBV2 combines with J gene TRBJ2-5; TRBD2 aligns across 10 bases. This CDR3 contains 14 residues. Germline-derived CDR1 and CDR2 are SNHLY and FYNNEI. Trimming removed 6 bases from V and 3 bases from J; junction bases left unmatched: 4. CDR3 protein: CASRYTSGEETQYF. The CDR3 coding sequence is TGTGCCAGCAGATACACTAGCGGGGAAGAGACCCAGTACTTC.